Sequencing of this T cell receptor (beta chain) was carried out in a study of T cells in Graves' hyperthyroidism and ophthalmopathy. Study context: Before any treatment, at initial diagnosis, peripheral blood was collected.

There are 14 residues in the CDR3. CDR1 is MNHNS, CDR2 SASEGT, per germline. Between the trimmed V and J ends, which lost 5 bases and 7 bases, there was a span of 14 bases. What was amplified from RNA transcripts were TCR beta CDR3 regions. A set of HTBI primers served as the primers for a first-round RT-PCR of the TCR CDR3. MiXCR, run by TCRdb on the multiplex PCR reads, gives a single entry per CDR3 protein. The sample contains around 400,000 distinct CDR3 sequences, less than 20% of which appear only once. What was sequenced was blood. The chain uses TRBV6-1 and TRBJ1-4; possible D gene TRBD1, 6 bases. The clonotype originates from a woman between 18 and 29 years old with Graves' hyperthyroidism that later progressed to Graves' ophthalmopathy. This chain's CDR3 is CASSPMMGAEKLFF. For the CDR3, the DNA is TGTGCCAGCAGTCCCATGATGGGGGCTGAAAAACTGTTTTTT.